This entry lists 10 T cell receptor beta chains sequenced from one sample in a study of blood T cells in healthy people across ages. Primers used in a second PCR of about 7 to 12 cycles were a sample-barcoded 5' primer and a J-beta primer mix. Using its own MiXCR run on the 5' RACE reads, TCRdb lists one record per CDR3 protein. The sample lists about 760,000 distinct CDR3 sequences, roughly 25% seen once, with roughly 9% in the top ten. The sample also formed part of further work on T cells of mothers and their children.

The sequenced material came from blood. The source of these receptors is a boy between 10 and 17 years old in good health.

The rearrangement links TRBV28 to TRBJ2-7, with TRBD1 identical over 10 bases. CDR1 and CDR2 from the germline V gene are MDHEN and SYDVKM. The CDR3 loop spans 14 amino acids. The trim removed 6 bases at V and 7 bases at J, leaving 9 bases unmatched. The CDR3 nucleotides read TGTGCCAGCAGAACCGGGACAGGGGTAGGGGAGCAGTACTTC. Its translation: CASRTGTGVGEQYF.

The J gene is TRBJ2-5, the V gene TRBV29-1, with 7 bases matching TRBD2. Germline trimming cut 1 base from V and 4 bases from J; bases unmatched to any gene: 3. CDR1 SQVTM and CDR2 ANQGSEA come from the germline V gene. The CDR3 is 13 residues long. The CDR3 nucleotides read TGCAGCGTTGAAGGGACGGGGGGAGAGACCCAGTACTTC. Its translation is CSVEGTGGETQYF. Full variable domain (outside the CDR3, taken from reference TRBV29-1 and TRBJ2-5): SAVISQKPSRDICQRGTSLTIQCQVDSQVTMMFWYRQQPGQSLTLIATANQGSEATYESGFVIDKFPISRPNLTFSTLTVSNMSPEDSSIYLCSVEGTGGETQYFGPGTRLLVL.

This clonotype has just a few counts. The V call is TRBV19, the J call TRBJ1-5, with D perhaps matching TRBD1 (6 bases). This CDR3 is 15 amino acids long. CDR1 and CDR2 (germline): LNHDA, SQIVND (reference sequence). Between the trimmed V and J ends, which lost 6 bases and 3 bases, there was a span of 15 bases. CDR3 in DNA: TGTGCCAGTAGCTGGAGGGGGGCGGTCAATCAGCCCCAGCATTTT. Its translation: CASSWRGAVNQPQHF.

The V call is TRBV4-3, the J call TRBJ2-3; no definite D call. CDR3 size: 13 residues. Germline CDR1 LGHNA, CDR2 YSLEER. V gave up 1 base and J gave up 6 bases, with 8 bases separating them. The CDR3 coding sequence is TGCGCCAGCAGCCAAGTAGTATCGGATACGCAGTATTTT. This translates into CASSQVVSDTQYF.

The chain recombines TRBV5-1 with TRBJ2-1; 11 nucleotides agree with TRBD2. After removal of 2 bases from V and 8 bases from J, the junction contained 3 bases not matched to a gene. Germline lookup yields CDR1 SGHRS and CDR2 YFSETQ. CDR3 length equals 14 residues. CDR3 amino acids: CASSLLAGDDEQFF. In DNA form, the CDR3 reads TGCGCCAGCAGCTTACTAGCGGGAGACGATGAGCAGTTCTTC.

This clonotype was seen more than once but under ten times. The chain combines TRBV12-3 or TRBV12-4 with TRBJ2-3; D is perhaps TRBD1 (5 bases). The CDR3 spans 13 residues. Between the trimmed V and J ends, which lost 3 bases and 5 bases, there was a span of 9 bases. CDR3 DNA: TGTGCCAGCAGTTTCCGCCAGGGAGATACGCAGTATTTT. Protein product: CASSFRQGDTQYF.

The CDR3: CASSPGDSGNTIYF. The CDR3 DNA reads as TGTGCCAGCAGTCCCGGGGACTCTGGAAACACCATATATTTT. The J gene is TRBJ1-3, the V gene TRBV12-3 or TRBV12-4; D not certain. This CDR3 contains 14 residues. Trimming took 5 bases from V and 0 from J, leaving 8 bases between them.

The CDR3 loop reads CASSYSGQPQETQYF. The CDR3 DNA reads TGTGCCAGCAGTTACAGTGGACAACCCCAAGAGACCCAGTACTTC. J is TRBJ2-5 and V is TRBV6-5; D perhaps matches TRBD1 (5 bases). Trimming took 2 bases from V and 1 from J, leaving 11 bases between them. Germline assignment: CDR1 MNHEY and CDR2 SVGAGI. This CDR3 is 15 amino acids long.

V and J are TRBV5-1 and TRBJ2-5; 14 nucleotides align to TRBD2. Matching the DNA end better, TRBJ2-1 makes the J call doubtful. Germline values: CDR1 SGHRS, CDR2 YFSETQ. The CDR3 extends over 20 amino acids. The CDR3 DNA follows: TGCGCCAGCACCGAGATGGGGACTAGCGGGAGTGGCCGAGGTTACAATGAGCAGTTCTTC. It specifies CASTEMGTSGSGRGYNEQFF.

This clonotype was detected only a few times. The chain employs TRBV12-3 or TRBV12-4 and TRBJ2-2; 11 bases match TRBD1. The CDR3 is 16 residues long. Trimming cost V 5 bases and J 2 bases; bases outside gene matches: 4. The DNA of the CDR3 is TGTGCCAGCAGTCAGGACAGGGGGCGAAACACCGGGGAGCTGTTTTTT. Translation: CASSQDRGRNTGELFF.